This T cell receptor (beta chain) was recorded in a study of blood T cell repertoires in COVID-19. Overall study context: The analysed material was cDNA or gDNA that came from T cells, B-cell-depleted T cells, or PBMCs.

The germline CDR1 and CDR2 sequences are SEHNR and FQNEAQ (reference sequence). This CDR3 spans 15 amino acids. J was trimmed by 7 bases and V by 5 bases; bases with no gene match: 9. Authors' methods: Amplification of reference gene primers was used by the study to estimate nucleated cell counts. Assay used: immunoSEQ multiplex PCR; TCRdb lists only in-frame clones, some missing. D and trimming were read from the DNA, whereas the V and J calls and clone size are those reported in that table. This sample has about 260,000 clones; approximately 87% occur once, and the top ten carry about 4.9%. The sample taken for sequencing was peripheral blood. This clonotype originated in a man aged 55 to 70 who had recovered from COVID-19. V usage is TRBV7-9 and J usage is TRBJ2-1; 9 bases are shared with TRBD2. CDR3 protein: CASSPHGAGGNEQFF. The CDR3 coding sequence is TGTGCCAGCAGCCCACACGGGGCGGGGGGGAATGAGCAGTTCTTC.